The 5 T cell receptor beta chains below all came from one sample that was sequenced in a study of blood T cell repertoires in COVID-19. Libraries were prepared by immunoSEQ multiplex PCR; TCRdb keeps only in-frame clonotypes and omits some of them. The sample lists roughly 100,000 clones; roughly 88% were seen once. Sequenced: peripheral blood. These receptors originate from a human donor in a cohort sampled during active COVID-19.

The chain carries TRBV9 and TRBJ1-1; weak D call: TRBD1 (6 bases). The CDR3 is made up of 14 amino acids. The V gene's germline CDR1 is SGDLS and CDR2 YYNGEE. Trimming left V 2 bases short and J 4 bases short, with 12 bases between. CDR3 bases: TGTGCCAGCAGCGTCAACAGGGTGGGCACTGAAGCTTTCTTT. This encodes CASSVNRVGTEAFF.

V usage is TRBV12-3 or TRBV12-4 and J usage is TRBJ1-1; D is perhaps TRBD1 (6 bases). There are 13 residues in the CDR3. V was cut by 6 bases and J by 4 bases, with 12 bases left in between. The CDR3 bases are TGTGCCAGCAGATTTAGGGGGGGCACTGAAGCTTTCTTT. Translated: CASRFRGGTEAFF.

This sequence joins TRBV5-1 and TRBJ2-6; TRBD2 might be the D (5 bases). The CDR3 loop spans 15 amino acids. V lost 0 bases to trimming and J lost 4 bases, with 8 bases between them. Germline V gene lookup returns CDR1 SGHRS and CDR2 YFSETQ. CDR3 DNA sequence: TGCGCCAGCAGCTTGGGCGGGCTGGGGGCCAACGTCCTGACTTTC. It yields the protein CASSLGGLGANVLTF.

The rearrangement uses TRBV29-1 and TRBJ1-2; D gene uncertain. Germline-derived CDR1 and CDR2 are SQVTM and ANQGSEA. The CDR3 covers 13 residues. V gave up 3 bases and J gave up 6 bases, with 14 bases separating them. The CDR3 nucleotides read TGCAGCGTTGATGGCTCCGGGAGGGATGGCTACACCTTC. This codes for CSVDGSGRDGYTF.

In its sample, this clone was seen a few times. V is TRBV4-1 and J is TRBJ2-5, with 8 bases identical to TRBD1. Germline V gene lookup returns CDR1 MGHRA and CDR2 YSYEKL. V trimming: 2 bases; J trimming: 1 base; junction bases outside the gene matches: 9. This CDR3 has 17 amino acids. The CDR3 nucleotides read TGCGCCAGCAGCCAAACCTTCACAGGGGGGACCCAAGAGACCCAGTACTTC. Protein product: CASSQTFTGGTQETQYF.